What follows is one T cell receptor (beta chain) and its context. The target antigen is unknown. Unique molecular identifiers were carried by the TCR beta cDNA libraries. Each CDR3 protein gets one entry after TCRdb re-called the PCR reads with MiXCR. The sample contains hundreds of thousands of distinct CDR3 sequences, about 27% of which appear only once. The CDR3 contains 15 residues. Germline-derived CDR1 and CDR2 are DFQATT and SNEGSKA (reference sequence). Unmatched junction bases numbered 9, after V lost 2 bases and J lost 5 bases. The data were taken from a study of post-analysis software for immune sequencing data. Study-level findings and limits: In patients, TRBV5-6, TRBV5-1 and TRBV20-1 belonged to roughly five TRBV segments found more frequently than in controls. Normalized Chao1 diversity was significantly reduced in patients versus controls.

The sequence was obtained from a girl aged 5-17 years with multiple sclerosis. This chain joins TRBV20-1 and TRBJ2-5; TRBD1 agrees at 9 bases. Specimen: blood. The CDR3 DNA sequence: TGCAGTGCTAGAACCTCCGGGACAGGGACCGAGACCCAGTACTTC. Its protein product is CSARTSGTGTETQYF.